The 28 T cell receptor beta chains given below trace back to one sample, sequenced in a study of blood T cell repertoires in COVID-19. Sequencing used immunoSEQ multiplex PCR; TCRdb keeps in-frame clones, though not all of them. The table has about 130,000 clones, about 88% seen once; the top ten hold about 2.5%. The sequenced sample was PBMCs or T cells enriched from blood (not recorded which). The receptors come from a woman aged 45-59 years who had recovered from COVID-19.

The CDR3, as DNA: TGTGCCAGCAGCTCCCGGGAGGGGATACTAGAGCAGTACTTC. Its translation is CASSSREGILEQYF. The chain couples TRBV7-2 to TRBJ2-7; the match to TRBD2 covers 8 bases. The CDR3 consists of 14 residues. The J segment lost 7 bases and the V segment lost 4 bases, leaving 9 bases of the junction unmatched. The V gene's germline CDR1 is SGHTA and CDR2 FQGNSA. The full variable domain, in which reference TRBV7-2 and TRBJ2-7 provide the parts outside the CDR3, is GAGVSQSPSNKVTEKGKDVELRCDPISGHTALYWYRQSLGQGLEFLIYFQGNSAPDKSGLPSDRFSAERTGGSVSTLTIQRTQQEDSAVYLCASSSREGILEQYFGPGTRLTVT.

The chain is built from TRBV3-1 (or the pseudogene TRBV3-2) and TRBJ2-7, with D unresolved. Trimming took 3 bases from V and 5 from J, leaving 11 bases between them. The germline gives CDR1 LGHDT, CDR2 YNNKEL (reference sequence). The CDR3 spans 13 residues. CDR3 sequence (DNA): TGTGCCAGCAGCCAGTCTAGTCCCCACGAGCAGTACTTC. This encodes CASSQSSPHEQYF.

This clone occurred a few times. The rearrangement uses TRBV4-2 and TRBJ1-4; 8 bases agree with TRBD1. Germline V CDR1 and CDR2: LGHNA, YNFKEQ. CDR3 length: 16 amino acids. V gave up 8 bases and J gave up 2 bases; unmatched junction bases: 10. CDR3 loop: CASARQGRSTNEKLFF. The CDR3 DNA reads as TGTGCCAGCGCGCGACAGGGGCGGTCGACTAATGAAAAACTGTTTTTT.

The chain joins TRBV4-1 to TRBJ2-1; 10 bases align to TRBD1. The V and J ends lost 10 bases and 4 bases, in that order; junction bases with no gene match: 13. The CDR3 totals 16 residues. In germline, CDR1 is MGHRA, CDR2 YSYEKL. In DNA, the CDR3 is TGCGCCACCCACGGGACAGGGGCCTCCAGATACAATGAGCAGTTCTTC. Protein sequence: CATHGTGASRYNEQFF.

The chain is built from TRBV19 and TRBJ1-2; 8 bases match TRBD1. CDR1 LNHDA and CDR2 SQIVND come from the germline V gene (reference sequence). The CDR3 covers 14 residues. V shed 5 bases and J 1 base; nucleotides not matched to a gene: 3. The CDR3 DNA reads TGTGCCAGTAGTGACAGGGGCGATAACTATGGCTACACCTTC. Protein sequence: CASSDRGDNYGYTF.

The chain carries TRBV30 and TRBJ1-1; 10 nucleotides match TRBD1. J was trimmed by 6 bases and V by 3 bases; bases with no gene match: 4. Per the germline V gene, CDR1 is GTSNPN and CDR2 is SVGIG (reference sequence). The CDR3 loop spans 13 amino acids. This CDR3 reads CAWSRDRGSEAFF. CDR3 DNA: TGTGCCTGGAGCCGGGACAGGGGATCTGAAGCTTTCTTT.

V is TRBV11-3 and J is TRBJ2-6, with D unclear. Germline loops: CDR1 SGHNT, CDR2 YENEEA. The ends were cut back, 5 bases at V and 0 bases at J, with 5 bases in the middle. CDR3 length: 14 amino acids. The CDR3, as DNA: TGTGCCAGCAGCATCGGCTCTGGGGCCAACGTCCTGACTTTC. Protein: CASSIGSGANVLTF.

In this sample, this clone turned up many times. The rearrangement joins TRBV5-1 to TRBJ1-3; perhaps TRBD1 as D (6 bases). Germline CDR1 reads SGHRS; CDR2 reads YFSETQ. The CDR3 spans 14 residues. Trimming cost V 4 bases and J 8 bases, with 16 bases left between them. CDR3 nucleotides: TGCGCCAGCAGCGCCGGCAGGGGCTTGGACACCATATATTTT. Its translation is CASSAGRGLDTIYF.

The J gene is TRBJ2-7, the V gene TRBV11-2, with 8 nucleotides matching TRBD1. The ends lost 5 bases at V and 4 bases at J; junction bases unmatched: 13. The CDR3 extends over 16 amino acids. Germline V gives CDR1 SGHAT, CDR2 FQNNGV. This CDR3 reads CASSPVGWTGTYEQYF. The CDR3 nucleotides are TGTGCCAGCAGCCCCGTCGGCTGGACAGGGACATACGAGCAGTACTTC.

The chain employs TRBV19 and TRBJ2-5, with TRBD1 identical over 10 bases. The V gene end was trimmed by 6 bases and the J gene end by 4 bases; junction bases not matched to a gene: 5. Germline CDR1 is LNHDA and CDR2 is SQIVND (reference sequence). The CDR3 runs 14 residues. The chain's CDR3 is CASRDRGVSETQYF. The CDR3 DNA reads as TGTGCCAGTAGGGACAGGGGGGTTTCAGAGACCCAGTACTTC.

CDR3 sequence: CASSRTDFRDQPQHF. The CDR3 DNA sequence: TGCGCCAGCAGCCGGACGGACTTTCGGGATCAGCCCCAGCATTTT. The V gene is TRBV5-1, the J gene TRBJ1-5; no definite D call. CDR3 length: 15 residues. The germline V and J ends were trimmed by 4 bases and 5 bases, with 16 bases remaining between them. Per the germline V gene, CDR1 is SGHRS and CDR2 is YFSETQ.

The CDR3 is CSVDREGGNTIYF. DNA for the CDR3: TGCAGCGTTGATCGGGAGGGGGGAAACACCATATATTTT. This chain connects TRBV29-1 to TRBJ1-3; maybe TRBD1 (5 bases). Germline loops: CDR1 SQVTM, CDR2 ANQGSEA. This CDR3 has 13 amino acids. The V and J ends lost 3 bases and 4 bases respectively, with 10 bases between them.

The chain employs TRBV7-2 and TRBJ2-5, with 9 nucleotides matching TRBD2. With V trimmed by 5 bases and J by 7 bases, 2 bases remained unmatched. This CDR3 is built from 12 residues. The germline CDR1 and CDR2 sequences are SGHTA and FQGNSA. DNA of the CDR3: TGTGCCAGCAGCCCGGGACTAGCGACCCAGTACTTC. It codes for CASSPGLATQYF.

The chain joins TRBV5-6 to TRBJ2-7, with 8 nucleotides matching TRBD1. The CDR3 runs to 16 residues. V shed 3 bases, J shed 2 bases, and the junction held 10 bases outside the gene matches. Germline-derived CDR1 and CDR2 are SGHDT and YYEEEE. CDR3 region: CASSYKPGQETYEQYF. CDR3 DNA: TGTGCCAGCAGCTATAAACCGGGACAGGAAACCTACGAGCAGTACTTC. The full variable domain, its missing parts supplied by reference TRBV5-6 and TRBJ2-7, is DAGVTQSPTHLIKTRGQQVTLRCSPKSGHDTVSWYQQALGQGPQFIFQYYEEEERQRGNFPDRFSGHQFPNYSSELNVNALLLGDSALYLCASSYKPGQETYEQYFGPGTRLTVT.

This chain links TRBV11-3 with TRBJ2-3; 10 bases are shared with TRBD1. Germline V lookup: CDR1 SGHNT, CDR2 YENEEA. The ends lost 2 bases at V and 4 bases at J; junction bases unmatched: 6. The CDR3 contains 16 residues. The CDR3 DNA is TGTGCCAGCAGCTTATGGGACAGGGGTGAAGCAGATACGCAGTATTTT. It encodes CASSLWDRGEADTQYF.

In its sample, this clone was seen once. J is TRBJ2-1 and V is TRBV5-4; 10 positions agree with TRBD1. J gave up 4 bases and V 3 bases, and 7 bases lay outside the gene matches. This CDR3 contains 16 residues. Germline lookup yields CDR1 SGHNT and CDR2 YYREEE (reference sequence). The CDR3 loop reads CASSSGQGSPYNEQFF. In DNA, the CDR3 is TGTGCCAGCAGCTCGGGACAGGGGAGCCCTTACAATGAGCAGTTCTTC.

This clone was detected once. This sequence joins TRBV7-2 and TRBJ2-1; D gene ambiguous. CDR1 is SGHTA and CDR2 is FQGNSA in the germline V gene. The ends were cut back, 6 bases at V and 1 base at J, with 13 bases in the middle. The CDR3 covers 15 residues. CDR3 coding DNA: TGTGCCAGCAGACCTTCCGACTTGTCCTACAATGAGCAGTTCTTC. It specifies CASRPSDLSYNEQFF.

The rearrangement links TRBV5-1 to TRBJ1-5; 8 bases line up with TRBD1. The germline CDR1 and CDR2 sequences are SGHRS and YFSETQ. The CDR3 has 15 amino acids. Losses at the gene ends were 5 bases for V and 0 bases for J; bases not matched to a gene: 4. CDR3 in DNA: TGCGCCAGCAGGGCCGGGACAGGTAGCAATCAGCCCCAGCATTTT. It codes for CASRAGTGSNQPQHF. Full variable domain (remainder filled in from reference TRBV5-1 and TRBJ1-5): KAGVTQTPRYLIKTRGQQVTLSCSPISGHRSVSWYQQTPGQGLQFLFEYFSETQRNKGNFPGRFSGRQFSNSRSEMNVSTLELGDSALYLCASRAGTGSNQPQHFGDGTRLSIL.

V gene TRBV11-2 combines with J gene TRBJ1-1; D remains unclear. Looked up from germline, CDR1 is SGHAT and CDR2 is FQNNGV. The CDR3 is 13 residues long. With 0 bases removed from V and 11 bases from J, the gap between germline ends came to 13 bases. The CDR3 loop reads CASSLDRRKGAFF. CDR3 sequence (DNA): TGTGCCAGCAGCTTAGACAGGAGGAAAGGGGCTTTCTTT.

This clone was seen once. The chain has TRBV6-5 and TRBJ2-7, with TRBD1 matching over 8 bases. Germline CDR1 and CDR2: MNHEY and SVGAGI. This CDR3 is 13 amino acids long. With V trimmed by 8 bases and J by 0 bases, 3 bases remained unmatched. The chain's CDR3 is CASQTGASYEQYF. The DNA for the CDR3 is TGTGCCAGCCAGACAGGGGCCTCCTACGAGCAGTACTTC.

The rearrangement links TRBV11-3 to TRBJ2-1, with TRBD2 matching 12 bases. This CDR3 has 15 amino acids. CDR1 is SGHNT, CDR2 YENEEA, per germline. Trimming at V came to 1 base and at J to 5 bases, leaving 0 bases not matched to a gene. CDR3 sequence: CASSLGLAGDNEQFF. The CDR3 DNA is TGTGCCAGCAGCTTAGGACTAGCGGGGGACAATGAGCAGTTCTTC.

The chain recombines TRBV10-3 with TRBJ1-1, with 7 bases lining up with TRBD1. Germline CDR1 and CDR2: ENHRY and SYGVKD. V trimming: 3 bases; J trimming: 0 bases; junction bases outside the gene matches: 4. The CDR3 length is 15 residues. CDR3 amino acids: CAISEHGTVNTEAFF. Written as DNA, the CDR3 is TGTGCCATCAGTGAACACGGGACAGTGAACACTGAAGCTTTCTTT.

This clone has more than one count but fewer than ten. The gene calls are TRBV11-2 and TRBJ2-7, with D tentatively TRBD2 (6 bases). CDR3 length: 14 amino acids. CDR1 SGHAT and CDR2 FQNNGV come from the germline V gene. The V end lost 6 bases, the J end lost 0 bases, and 12 bases lay between the germline ends. CDR3 amino acids: CASRGTSLSYEQYF. The CDR3 DNA is TGTGCCAGCAGGGGCACTAGCCTCTCCTACGAGCAGTACTTC.

The chain links TRBV9 to TRBJ2-3; D might be TRBD1 (5 bases). The CDR3 covers 16 residues. Looked up from germline, CDR1 is SGDLS and CDR2 is YYNGEE. The germline V and J ends were trimmed by 0 bases and 2 bases, with 13 bases remaining between them. The CDR3 is CASSVVGQGITDTQYF. CDR3 bases: TGTGCCAGCAGCGTAGTTGGGCAGGGAATCACAGATACGCAGTATTTT.

The chain carries TRBV12-3 or TRBV12-4 and TRBJ2-1; TRBD1 might be the D (5 bases). This CDR3 has 13 residues. V lost 5 bases, J lost 3 bases, and 8 bases lay in between. CDR3: CASSPDSYNEQFF. CDR3 sequence (DNA): TGTGCCAGCAGTCCAGACAGCTACAATGAGCAGTTCTTC.

The chain employs TRBV7-2 and TRBJ2-7; a possible D gene is TRBD2 (7 bases). V lost 3 bases and J lost 7, with 16 bases in between. Germline-derived CDR1 and CDR2 are SGHTA and FQGNSA. This CDR3 contains 14 residues. The chain's CDR3 is CASSFAGGPQEQYF. The CDR3 bases are TGTGCCAGCAGCTTCGCCGGGGGGCCTCAGGAGCAGTACTTC.

The chain employs TRBV5-1 and TRBJ1-2; 7 positions agree with TRBD1. Germline trimming cut 7 bases from V and 6 bases from J; bases unmatched to any gene: 15. CDR1 SGHRS and CDR2 YFSETQ come from the germline V gene. This CDR3 contains 15 residues. CDR3 sequence reads: CASATWRQGDNGYTF. DNA for the CDR3: TGCGCCAGCGCCACTTGGAGGCAGGGGGACAATGGCTACACCTTC.

The chain has TRBV15 and TRBJ2-7, with TRBD1 identical over 11 bases. Germline V gene lookup returns CDR1 LNHNV and CDR2 YYDKDF (reference sequence). The CDR3 length is 15 residues. After removal of 3 bases from V and 5 bases from J, the junction contained 6 bases not matched to a gene. Here the CDR3 DNA reads TGTGCCACCAGCAGGGGACCGGGACAGGGGGACGAGCAGTACTTC. Translating gives CATSRGPGQGDEQYF.